This entry lists 17 T cell receptor beta chains sequenced from one sample in a study of a mutant IDH1 vaccine in newly diagnosed glioma. For these receptors, no antigen is known. Time point: week 47, end of study. One vaccine dose held 300 ug of mutant IDH1 20-mer peptide and came with topical imiquimod. Clones were sequenced by immunoSEQ multiplex PCR, and TCRdb holds only the in-frame ones, with some missing. The table lists approximately 60,000 clones, 80% to 85% of them singletons. The specimen comprised PBMCs, sampled from a glioma patient whose treatment included an IDH1 peptide vaccine. The receptors stem from a woman between 45 and 65 years old with glioma.

This chain connects TRBV5-1 to TRBJ1-4, with a weak D call TRBD1 (6 bases). V lost 2 bases and J lost 6, with 14 bases in between. Germline V gene lookup returns CDR1 SGHRS and CDR2 YFSETQ. The CDR3 spans 15 residues. CDR3 residues: CASSFQTGPDEKLFF. CDR3 in DNA: TGCGCCAGCAGCTTCCAGACAGGCCCTGATGAAAAACTGTTTTTT.

This chain connects TRBV19 to TRBJ1-1; D ambiguous. This CDR3 is 15 amino acids long. CDR1 is LNHDA, CDR2 SQIVND, per germline (reference sequence). The germline V and J ends were trimmed by 6 bases and 7 bases, with 21 bases remaining between them. The CDR3 region has the DNA TGTGCCAGTAGCCCAGGAGGCCCGGCAGGCTTTGAAGCTTTCTTT. It is translated as CASSPGGPAGFEAFF.

The chain uses TRBV7-9 and TRBJ2-7, with a weak D call TRBD1 (6 bases). Germline values: CDR1 SEHNR, CDR2 FQNEAQ (reference sequence). The CDR3 runs 17 residues. The germline V and J ends were trimmed by 5 bases and 0 bases, with 20 bases remaining between them. The CDR3 loop is CASSVFPGTRSSYEQYF. For the CDR3, the DNA is TGTGCCAGCAGCGTATTTCCCGGGACAAGGAGCTCCTACGAGCAGTACTTC.

The chain is built from TRBV9 and TRBJ1-1; tentatively, D is TRBD1 (6 bases). V lost 3 bases to trimming and J lost 2 bases, with 11 bases between them. CDR3 length: 14 amino acids. Germline values: CDR1 SGDLS, CDR2 YYNGEE. The CDR3 DNA sequence: TGTGCCAGCAGCGAAGTAGGGGGAAACACTGAAGCTTTCTTT. It yields the protein CASSEVGGNTEAFF.

This chain joins TRBV7-2 and TRBJ1-2, with TRBD1 matching over 11 bases. This CDR3 comprises 14 residues. Per germline, CDR1 SGHTA and CDR2 FQGNSA. Losses at the gene ends were 5 bases for V and 4 bases for J; bases not matched to a gene: 3. The CDR3 sequence: CASSGGQGAYGYTF. The CDR3 nucleotides are TGTGCCAGCAGCGGTGGACAGGGGGCCTATGGCTACACCTTC.

This clone occurred a few times. This chain uses TRBV30 with TRBJ2-7; D is unclear. V lost 4 bases, J lost 0 bases, and 10 bases lay in between. The CDR3 has 13 residues. Germline lookup yields CDR1 GTSNPN and CDR2 SVGIG (reference sequence). The CDR3 bases are TGTGCCTGGACTGACCCCCACTCCTACGAGCAGTACTTC. Protein: CAWTDPHSYEQYF.

About this clone: A junction boundary mismatches the germline segment, possibly from a read error. The rearrangement uses TRBV5-4 and TRBJ2-7, with 8 bases identical to TRBD2. Germline V gene sequence: CDR1 SGHNT, CDR2 YYREEE (reference sequence). The CDR3 sequence is 13 residues long. The chain's CDR3 is CASRASGSFEQYF. In DNA form, the CDR3 reads TGTGCCAGCAGGGCTAGCGGGTCCTTCGAGCAGTACTTC. The entire variable domain, with the rest obtained from reference TRBV5-4 and TRBJ2-7, is as follows: ETGVTQSPTHLIKTRGQQVTLRCSSQSGHNTVSWYQQALGQGPQFIFQYYREEENGRGNFPPRFSGLQFPNYSSELNVNALELDDSALYLCASRASGSFEQYFGPGTRLTVT.

V is TRBV11-2 and J is TRBJ1-1; 11 bases are shared with TRBD1. J lost 5 bases, V lost 3 bases, and 5 bases had no gene match. The CDR3 runs to 15 residues. Germline V gene data show CDR1 as SGHAT and CDR2 as FQNNGV. Here the CDR3 DNA reads TGTGCCAGCAGCTTGGGACAGGGGGTTTGGACTGAAGCTTTCTTT. As protein: CASSLGQGVWTEAFF. The full variable domain, with the rest looked up from reference TRBV11-2 and TRBJ1-1, is EAGVAQSPRYKIIEKRQSVAFWCNPISGHATLYWYQQILGQGPKLLIQFQNNGVVDDSQLPKDRFSAERLKGVDSTLKIQPAKLEDSAVYLCASSLGQGVWTEAFFGQGTRLTVV.

The CDR3 DNA follows: TGCGCCAGCAGCATTGGGACAGGAGGAAACCAAGAGACCCAGTACTTC. Translation: CASSIGTGGNQETQYF. This sequence joins TRBV5-1 and TRBJ2-5; 8 nucleotides match TRBD1. The CDR3 totals 16 residues. V lost 4 bases to trimming and J lost 0 bases; unmatched junction nucleotides: 8. Per the germline V gene, CDR1 is SGHRS and CDR2 is YFSETQ.

The sample holds one count of this clone. This chain joins TRBV6-1 and TRBJ2-7; TRBD1 is a possible D gene (5 bases). V was pared by 2 bases and J by 0 bases, with 8 bases between. This CDR3 contains 14 residues. CDR1 and CDR2 from the germline V gene are MNHNS and SASEGT. The CDR3 here is CASSENDSSYEQYF. The CDR3 nucleotides read TGTGCCAGCAGTGAAAACGACAGCTCCTACGAGCAGTACTTC.

This clone was detected a few times. V gene TRBV5-5 combines with J gene TRBJ1-5; 9 bases line up with TRBD1. From germline, CDR1 is SGHKS and CDR2 YYEKEE (reference sequence). Germline trimming cut 3 bases from V and 4 bases from J; bases unmatched to any gene: 2. CDR3 length: 14 amino acids. CDR3 amino acids: CASSWGTGNQPQHF. The CDR3 DNA follows: TGTGCCAGCAGCTGGGGGACAGGGAATCAGCCCCAGCATTTT. The entire variable domain, with the rest obtained from reference TRBV5-5 and TRBJ1-5, is as follows: DAGVTQSPTHLIKTRGQQVTLRCSPISGHKSVSWYQQVLGQGPQFIFQYYEKEERGRGNFPDRFSARQFPNYSSELNVNALLLGDSALYLCASSWGTGNQPQHFGDGTRLSIL.

This clone came up once. The chain combines TRBV2 with TRBJ1-4; the D gene is possibly TRBD1 (5 bases). From germline, CDR1 is SNHLY and CDR2 FYNNEI. CDR3 length equals 12 residues. V gave up 7 bases and J gave up 4 bases, with 7 bases separating them. The DNA for the CDR3 is TGTGCCAGCAAGGGACTTAATGAAAAACTGTTTTTT. It specifies CASKGLNEKLFF.

This clone was counted between two and nine times. J is TRBJ1-1 and V is TRBV4-3, with no clear D. Germline loops: CDR1 LGHNA, CDR2 YSLEER. CDR3 length: 14 residues. V lost 1 base and J 3 bases, leaving 9 bases between the germline ends. CDR3 residues: CASSQVYMDTEAFF. The CDR3 coding sequence is TGCGCCAGCAGCCAAGTATACATGGACACTGAAGCTTTCTTT.

The rearrangement links TRBV30 to TRBJ2-1, with TRBD2 matching over 7 bases. Germline CDR1 GTSNPN, CDR2 SVGIG (reference sequence). The CDR3 runs to 12 residues. V was pared by 5 bases and J by 4 bases, with 2 bases of the junction left unmatched. As DNA, the CDR3 is TGTGCCTGGGGAGCGGGGTACAATGAGCAGTTCTTC. This gives the protein CAWGAGYNEQFF.

V and J are TRBV19 and TRBJ1-1, with D maybe TRBD1 (5 bases). CDR3 size: 14 residues. Germline V lookup: CDR1 LNHDA, CDR2 SQIVND (reference sequence). V lost 3 bases to trimming and J lost 6 bases, with 14 bases between them. CDR3 nucleotide sequence: TGTGCCAGTAGTATGGGACTCCTGGGCGCTGAAGCTTTCTTT. Translating it yields CASSMGLLGAEAFF.

The rearrangement links TRBV19 to TRBJ2-5; TRBD2 matches at 9 bases. The V segment lost 8 bases and the J segment 4 bases; nucleotides outside the gene matches: 8. The CDR3 is 14 residues long. Germline values: CDR1 LNHDA, CDR2 SQIVND (reference sequence). CDR3 DNA sequence: TGTGCCAGTGGTTCAGCGGGGGGTTCAGAGACCCAGTACTTC. Encoded protein: CASGSAGGSETQYF.

The chain has TRBV29-1 and TRBJ1-2, with unresolved D. Germline V gives CDR1 SQVTM, CDR2 ANQGSEA. The germline V and J ends were trimmed by 4 bases and 4 bases, with 7 bases remaining between them. The CDR3 contains 11 residues. CDR3 region: CSVGEGYGYTF. The DNA for the CDR3 is TGCAGCGTTGGGGAGGGCTATGGCTACACCTTC.